The clone carrying this T cell receptor (beta chain) showed up many times. Its antigen is not identified. Between the trimmed V and J ends, which lost 5 bases and 6 bases, there was a span of 18 bases. Germline V gene lookup returns CDR1 MNHNS and CDR2 SASEGT. CDR3 size: 15 residues. The entry originates in a study of breast tumors, draining lymph nodes, adjacent tissues. Regarding the study as a whole: Compared with lymph nodes, tumors were less diverse; compared with nontumor tissue, more.

The lymph nodes were axillary draining lymph nodes from breast cancer patients. Via MiXCR, TCRdb re-called the multiplex PCR reads, giving one row per CDR3 protein. The sample records some 170,000 distinct CDR3 sequences, about 34% being singletons. Sequenced material: axillary lymph node tissue. The TCR comes from a female donor with breast cancer. Some clones in this sample may be carry-over from other donors' samples. This rearrangement joins TRBV6-1 to TRBJ2-3; D possibly corresponds to TRBD1 (6 bases). The CDR3 protein is CASSTGRVLSDTQYF. The CDR3 bases are TGTGCCAGCAGTACAGGGCGAGTACTGAGTGATACGCAGTATTTT.